This T cell receptor (beta chain) was profiled in a study of blood T cell repertoires in COVID-19. Study overall: The study drew acute and convalescent COVID-19 samples from the United States, Italy and Spain. PBMCs, B-cell-depleted T cells, or T cells provided the cDNA or gDNA that made up the material.

Germline values: CDR1 MGHRA, CDR2 YSYEKL. V lost 4 bases to trimming and J lost 1 base; unmatched junction nucleotides: 3. The CDR3 totals 14 residues. Data came from immunoSEQ multiplex PCR; TCRdb stores just in-frame clones and leaves some out. The sample has under 95,000 clones, roughly four fifths seen once. This clone has only a few counts. This receptor was obtained from a man between 45 and 60 years old with acute or convalescent COVID-19. The chain is built from TRBV4-1 and TRBJ2-7; TRBD2 matches at 8 bases. Sequenced: peripheral blood. This CDR3 is CASSRGLGSYEQYF. CDR3 coding DNA: TGCGCCAGCAGCCGGGGACTAGGGTCCTACGAGCAGTACTTC.